This T cell receptor (beta chain) was recorded in a study of T cells after yellow fever vaccination. TCRdb redid the calling of the 5' RACE reads with MiXCR, one entry per CDR3 protein. Of roughly 50,000 distinct CDR3 sequences in the sample, 7.4% were seen once. This clonotype came up many times. Its antigen is undetermined. Germline V gene sequence: CDR1 DFQATT, CDR2 SNEGSKA (reference sequence). The CDR3 has 13 amino acids. Unmatched junction bases numbered 3, after V lost 3 bases and J lost 9 bases. Study findings and constraints: Reappearance after the booster was seen for most primary-vaccination clones, at roughly 96% CD4 and around 90% CD8. Abundant bulk-derived clonotypes could contaminate FACS-sorted repertoires. A weaker but faster secondary response was observed, peaking on day 5 versus 15. Clonotypes found in both CD4 and CD8 compartments made up a small share.

Sequenced here: CD8+ T cells sorted from PBMCs, sampled roughly 15 days after the first yellow fever vaccination. This clonotype was obtained from a man between 18 and 29 years old who received the YFV17D yellow fever vaccine. This chain joins TRBV20-1 and TRBJ2-1, with 12 nucleotides matching TRBD1. The DNA for the CDR3 is TGCAGTGCTAGTGGGACAGGGGGCACTGAGCAGTTCTTC. Translating gives CSASGTGGTEQFF.